Below are 18 T cell receptor beta chains sequenced from a single sample in a study of beta chain features in type 1 diabetes. These receptors are not linked to any known antigen. As every portion of the isolated RNA was reverse transcribed, the sequencing read expressed TCRB transcripts. The table came from immunoSEQ multiplex PCR; TCRdb's copy has only in-frame clones and leaves some out. Of some 240,000 clones in the sample, about a sixth were seen once. Study results and caveats: Shortening of TCRB CDR3s, moderate but significant, appeared in all four CD4+ subsets of Type 1 diabetes patients.

What was sequenced was naive CD4+ T cells from blood. These receptor sequences come from a man aged 25 to 40 with type 1 diabetes.

In its sample, this clone was seen a few times. The chain carries TRBV10-3 and TRBJ2-2; D ambiguous. The CDR3 runs 11 residues. The V gene lost 6 bases and the J gene lost 7 bases, with 6 bases spanning the gap. The V gene's germline CDR1 is ENHRY and CDR2 SYGVKD. Here the CDR3 reads CAISPDGELFF. The DNA of the CDR3 is TGTGCCATCAGCCCGGACGGGGAGCTGTTTTTT.

This clone was detected only a few times. This chain connects TRBV7-9 to TRBJ2-1; D gene unclear. The ends were cut back, 1 base at V and 3 bases at J, with 10 bases in the middle. The CDR3 has 15 residues. Germline V CDR1 and CDR2: SEHNR, FQNEAQ (reference sequence). CDR3 amino acids: CASSLGARNYNEQFF. CDR3 coding DNA: TGTGCCAGCAGCTTAGGGGCCCGGAACTACAATGAGCAGTTCTTC.

This clone was picked up a small number of times. The rearrangement uses TRBV5-1 and TRBJ2-3; the match to TRBD1 covers 9 bases. Germline V lookup: CDR1 SGHRS, CDR2 YFSETQ. The ends lost 4 bases at V and 0 bases at J; junction bases unmatched: 3. The CDR3 has 15 amino acids. CDR3 in amino acids: CASSMGQGSTDTQYF. CDR3 DNA sequence: TGCGCCAGCAGCATGGGACAGGGTAGCACAGATACGCAGTATTTT.

This chain uses TRBV7-9 with TRBJ2-3; no definite D call. Trimming cost V 5 bases and J 4 bases, with 10 bases left between them. This CDR3 is built from 13 residues. The germline V gene encodes CDR1 SEHNR and CDR2 FQNEAQ (reference sequence). The CDR3 region has the DNA TGTGCCAGCAGCCCCCTGGGTGCAGATACGCAGTATTTT. It specifies CASSPLGADTQYF.

There are a few counts of this clone. The V gene is TRBV5-1, the J gene TRBJ2-5, with TRBD2 identical over 13 bases. Germline CDR1 reads SGHRS; CDR2 reads YFSETQ. V was clipped by 2 bases and J by 4 bases; unmatched bases: 5. The CDR3 is 16 amino acids. As DNA, the CDR3 is TGCGCCAGCAGCTTCGGACTAGCGGGAGTGAGAGAGACCCAGTACTTC. Translated, it gives CASSFGLAGVRETQYF.

The V call is TRBV18, the J call TRBJ2-1, with D possibly TRBD1 on 6 matching bases. CDR1 and CDR2 (germline): KGHSH, LQKENI. V was trimmed by 3 bases and J by 9 bases, leaving 9 bases between them. The CDR3 is 12 residues long. This CDR3 reads CASSPQGIEQFF. CDR3 DNA: TGTGCCAGCTCACCGCAGGGGATTGAGCAGTTCTTC.

Here the CDR3 reads CAWSVGGDAFF. The CDR3 coding sequence is TGTGCCTGGAGTGTTGGGGGGGACGCTTTCTTT. The chain has TRBV30 and TRBJ1-1, with a possible D match to TRBD1 (5 bases). Trimming removed 0 bases from V and 11 bases from J, with 10 bases in between. This CDR3 comprises 11 residues. CDR1 and CDR2 from the germline V gene are GTSNPN and SVGIG (reference sequence).

The rearrangement uses TRBV30 and TRBJ1-5, with unresolved D. Germline values: CDR1 GTSNPN, CDR2 SVGIG (reference sequence). Trimming removed 1 base at V and 2 bases at J, with 6 bases between. CDR3 length equals 13 residues. The CDR3 loop is CAWSGKRNQPQHF. The CDR3 DNA sequence: TGTGCCTGGAGTGGGAAGCGCAATCAGCCCCAGCATTTT.

The rearrangement links TRBV20-1 to TRBJ1-1; the D is unclear. Germline CDR1 is DFQATT and CDR2 is SNEGSKA (reference sequence). V shed 3 bases and J shed 3 bases, with 5 bases lying between them. There are 11 residues in the CDR3. DNA of the CDR3: TGCAGTGCTAGGTGCGACACTGAAGCTTTCTTT. Its translation: CSARCDTEAFF.

This clone turned up a few times. DNA for the CDR3: TGTGCCAGCAGCTTAGGGGAGAATTGGCACTACGAGCAGTACTTC. The encoded protein is CASSLGENWHYEQYF. The chain employs TRBV7-2 and TRBJ2-7, with D maybe TRBD2 (5 bases). Germline V gene lookup returns CDR1 SGHTA and CDR2 FQGNSA. CDR3 length: 15 amino acids. V lost 1 base to trimming and J lost 3 bases, with 13 bases between them.

This clone was observed a few times. This chain links TRBV7-2 with TRBJ1-1; D remains unclear. The CDR3 spans 13 residues. Trimming cost V 1 base and J 2 bases, with 5 bases left between them. CDR1 is SGHTA and CDR2 is FQGNSA in the germline V gene. CDR3 DNA sequence: TGTGCCAGCAGCTTAGGGCGCAACACTGAAGCTTTCTTT. It yields the protein CASSLGRNTEAFF.

This clone was counted only a few times. The V and J genes are TRBV4-3 and TRBJ2-1; 11 bases line up with TRBD2. From germline, CDR1 is LGHNA and CDR2 YSLEER. The CDR3 sequence is 16 residues long. With 3 bases clipped from V and 7 bases from J, the junction kept 8 bases outside the gene matches. CDR3 bases: TGCGCCAGCAGCCAGCAGCTAGCGGGAGGCCCGAATGAGCAGTTCTTC. Amino acid sequence: CASSQQLAGGPNEQFF.

This clone was detected a few times. The junction departs from germline at one end; a sequencing error may be responsible. The V gene is TRBV29-1, the J gene TRBJ1-4; D perhaps matches TRBD1 (6 bases). In germline, CDR1 is SQVTM, CDR2 ANQGSEA. CDR3 size: 13 residues. The CDR3 sequence: CCVEGSGDEKLFF. CDR3 DNA: TGCTGCGTTGAAGGATCAGGGGATGAAAAACTGTTTTTT.

The V call is TRBV29-1, the J call TRBJ1-1; D gene uncertain. The CDR3 covers 13 residues. Trimming pared 5 bases from V and 0 bases from J, leaving 10 bases between. Per the germline V gene, CDR1 is SQVTM and CDR2 is ANQGSEA. The CDR3 region is CSVRVSMNTEAFF. CDR3 in DNA: TGCAGCGTTAGGGTCTCCATGAACACTGAAGCTTTCTTT.

This clone was seen more than once but under ten times. The chain joins TRBV7-9 to TRBJ1-2, with unresolved D. V was clipped by 3 bases and J by 12 bases, with 11 bases between them. CDR1 is SEHNR, CDR2 FQNEAQ, per germline (reference sequence). The CDR3 consists of 11 residues. CDR3 nucleotides: TGTGCCAGCAGCTTCGACACGGCTGACACCTTC. It encodes CASSFDTADTF. The variable domain in full, with the rest retrieved from reference TRBV7-9 and TRBJ1-2, is DTGVSQNPRHKITKRGQNVTFRCDPISEHNRLYWYRQTLGQGPEFLTYFQNEAQLEKSRLLSDRFSAERPKGSFSTLEIQRTEQGDSAMYLCASSFDTADTFGSGTRLTVV.

The chain links TRBV7-9 to TRBJ2-3, with no clear D. CDR3 length: 15 residues. Germline CDR1 reads SEHNR; CDR2 reads FQNEAQ (reference sequence). V lost 5 bases and J lost 4, with 16 bases in between. CDR3 DNA: TGTGCCAGCAGCGGAGTGGTAGGAGCTGCAGATACGCAGTATTTT. Protein: CASSGVVGAADTQYF.

The chain joins TRBV4-3 to TRBJ2-7; the D gene is possibly TRBD1 (6 bases). Germline V gene sequence: CDR1 LGHNA, CDR2 YSLEER. The CDR3 totals 15 residues. The ends were cut back, 1 base at V and 5 bases at J, with 15 bases in the middle. CDR3 in amino acids: CASSQAGDRIHEQYF. DNA for the CDR3: TGCGCCAGCAGCCAAGCCGGAGACAGGATCCACGAGCAGTACTTC.

This clone has more than one count but fewer than ten. The V call is TRBV5-1, the J call TRBJ2-1; D might be TRBD1 (5 bases). The germline V and J ends were trimmed by 4 bases and 4 bases, with 18 bases remaining between them. Looked up from germline, CDR1 is SGHRS and CDR2 is YFSETQ. This CDR3 has 16 residues. The CDR3: CASSPMAGSVYNEQFF. The CDR3 region has the DNA TGCGCCAGCAGCCCGATGGCAGGGTCGGTTTACAATGAGCAGTTCTTC. The variable domain in full, with the rest retrieved from reference TRBV5-1 and TRBJ2-1, is KAGVTQTPRYLIKTRGQQVTLSCSPISGHRSVSWYQQTPGQGLQFLFEYFSETQRNKGNFPGRFSGRQFSNSRSEMNVSTLELGDSALYLCASSPMAGSVYNEQFFGPGTRLTVL.